This paragraph covers one TCR beta chain sequence. These data come from a study of T cell changes during pregnancy in multiple sclerosis. Sequencing used immunoSEQ multiplex PCR; TCRdb keeps in-frame clones, though not all of them. In the table there are 100,000 or so clones, around 90% of which are singletons. From germline, CDR1 is MRHNA and CDR2 SNTAGT. This CDR3 spans 13 amino acids. Trimming took off 0 bases at V and 10 bases at J, with 7 bases between the two ends. The chain carries TRBV6-4 and TRBJ1-6; D call uncertain. Sequenced here: peripheral blood, sampled in the second trimester of pregnancy. The origin of this receptor is a female donor with multiple sclerosis, enrolled in a pregnancy study. As DNA, the CDR3 is TGTGCCAGCAGTGACTCGCTAGGATCACCCCTCCACTTT. Translating gives CASSDSLGSPLHF.